One sample yielded the 18 T cell receptor beta chains listed below, sequenced in a study of cytomegalovirus exposure and HLA in healthy donors. In the PCR, 60 Vbeta and 13 Jbeta primers were used. Sequenced by immunoSEQ multiplex PCR; TCRdb stores in-frame clones only, minus some. This sample has about 33,000 clones, with 45% to 55% found just once. The sequencing sample was made of PBMCs. The receptors come from a woman aged 35 to 49 in good health and CMV-seropositive.

The chain combines TRBV6-5 with TRBJ2-3, with 7 bases that match TRBD2. Germline V gene sequence: CDR1 MNHEY, CDR2 SVGAGI. The length of the CDR3 is 15 residues. J gave up 2 bases and V 5 bases, and 7 bases lay outside the gene matches. The CDR3 bases are TGTGCCAGCAGTACAAGCGGGGACGCCACAGATACGCAGTATTTT. It is translated as CASSTSGDATDTQYF.

This chain uses TRBV21-1 with TRBJ2-7; TRBD1, as called in the table, went unchecked against the DNA. TRBV21-1 corresponds to a pseudogene. CDR3 length equals 20 residues. The CDR3 is CASSFTGYFGEPPTYYEQYF. The CDR3 nucleotides read TGTGCCAGCAGCTTCACAGGGTACTTTGGGGAGCCCCCGACCTATTACGAGCAGTACTTC.

The chain couples TRBV9 to TRBJ1-3; 10 bases line up with TRBD1. This CDR3 contains 17 residues. Germline V gene lookup returns CDR1 SGDLS and CDR2 YYNGEE. The junction had 7 bases not matched to a gene; V was cut back by 4 bases and J by 0 bases. CDR3 in DNA: TGTGCCAGCAGCATCGGGACAGGGGTTCGCTCTGGAAACACCATATATTTT. Translation gives CASSIGTGVRSGNTIYF.

The V call is TRBV7-9, the J call TRBJ2-3; D is perhaps TRBD2 (5 bases). Germline lookup yields CDR1 SEHNR and CDR2 FQNEAQ (reference sequence). Trimming stripped 5 bases from V and 2 bases from J, with 14 bases between. CDR3 length: 15 amino acids. CDR3 in amino acids: CASSQEGFVTDTQYF. DNA for the CDR3: TGTGCCAGCAGCCAAGAGGGATTTGTCACAGATACGCAGTATTTT.

This clone has a handful of counts. In DNA, the CDR3 is TGTGCCAGCAGCAACCCCACAGGGGTCGGTGGCTACACCTTC. This gives the protein CASSNPTGVGGYTF. V usage is TRBV9 and J usage is TRBJ1-2; 7 bases map to TRBD1. Germline V CDR1 and CDR2: SGDLS, YYNGEE. The trim removed 4 bases at V and 7 bases at J, leaving 10 bases unmatched. There are 14 residues in the CDR3.

The chain joins TRBV27 to TRBJ2-1; tentatively, D is TRBD2 (6 bases). CDR1 MNHEY and CDR2 SMNVEV come from the germline V gene (reference sequence). V lost 4 bases, J lost 3 bases, and 22 bases lay in between. This CDR3 has 18 residues. This chain's CDR3 is CASSYRDPLAEGYNEQFF. As DNA, the CDR3 is TGTGCCAGCAGTTATCGGGACCCACTGGCGGAGGGCTACAATGAGCAGTTCTTC.

The chain has TRBV28 and TRBJ2-1, with a tentative D call TRBD2 (6 bases). V lost 5 bases and J 10 bases, leaving 12 bases between the germline ends. Germline V gene sequence: CDR1 MDHEN, CDR2 SYDVKM. This CDR3 has 12 amino acids. The CDR3, as DNA: TGTGCCAGCAGTAGACTAGAATTCGAGCAGTTCTTC. Amino acids: CASSRLEFEQFF.

This clone has only a few counts. The rearrangement links TRBV6-5 to TRBJ2-7, with D maybe TRBD2 (6 bases). Trimming took off 6 bases at V and 1 base at J, with 7 bases between the two ends. The CDR3 has 12 amino acids. Germline values: CDR1 MNHEY, CDR2 SVGAGI. The CDR3 DNA follows: TGTGCCAGCAGCGGGACTTCCTACGAGCAGTACTTC. The encoded protein is CASSGTSYEQYF.

The table lists this clone with a few counts. The rearrangement uses TRBV7-3 and TRBJ1-2; maybe TRBD1 (6 bases). CDR3 length: 14 residues. Trimming shortened V by 1 base and J by 6 bases, and 12 bases separated the two germline ends. The germline gives CDR1 SGHTA, CDR2 FQGTGA. CDR3 DNA: TGTGCCAGCAGCTTAAACACAGGGTTCGATGGCTACACCTTC. It encodes CASSLNTGFDGYTF. Supplemented by reference TRBV7-3 and TRBJ1-2, the full variable domain reads GAGVSQTPSNKVTEKGKYVELRCDPISGHTALYWYRQSLGQGPEFLIYFQGTGAADDSGLPNDRFFAVRPEGSVSTLKIQRTERGDSAVYLCASSLNTGFDGYTFGSGTRLTVV.

The rearrangement uses TRBV11-2 and TRBJ2-7; TRBD2 is a possible D gene (6 bases). V gave up 6 bases and J gave up 4 bases, with 16 bases separating them. The CDR3 loop spans 14 amino acids. Per the germline V gene, CDR1 is SGHAT and CDR2 is FQNNGV. The DNA for the CDR3 is TGTGCCAGCAGGTCCACCGGGAGAGGGTACGAGCAGTACTTC. It yields the protein CASRSTGRGYEQYF.

The table lists this clone with a few counts. The chain joins TRBV28 to TRBJ1-2; 9 bases map to TRBD1. After removal of 6 bases from V and 9 bases from J, the junction contained 20 bases not matched to a gene. Germline CDR1 is MDHEN and CDR2 is SYDVKM. This CDR3 is built from 17 residues. The CDR3 is CASRQILPRDRDKRYTF. CDR3 nucleotides: TGTGCCAGCAGACAAATTCTCCCCCGGGACAGGGATAAGCGCTACACCTTC.

The rearrangement uses TRBV4-2 and TRBJ2-1, with 8 bases that match TRBD2. The CDR3 totals 14 residues. V lost 4 bases, J lost 7 bases, and 6 bases stayed unmatched. Looked up from germline, CDR1 is LGHNA and CDR2 is YNFKEQ. Here the CDR3 reads CASSPGGTLNEQFF. Written as DNA, the CDR3 is TGTGCCAGCAGCCCGGGGGGGACATTAAATGAGCAGTTCTTC.

This clone was observed a few times. The rearrangement joins TRBV19 to TRBJ1-4, with D possibly being TRBD1 (5 bases). Trimming cost V 9 bases and J 8 bases, with 19 bases left between them. The germline CDR1 and CDR2 sequences are LNHDA and SQIVND (reference sequence). The CDR3 runs to 14 residues. CDR3 bases: TGTGCCAGCGGGCGTGACAGAGTAAAGGAAAAACTGTTTTTT. It translates to CASGRDRVKEKLFF.

V is TRBV6-1 and J is TRBJ2-7, with 8 bases lining up with TRBD1. This CDR3 comprises 15 residues. Trimming at V came to 6 bases and at J to 2 bases, leaving 9 bases not matched to a gene. Per the germline V gene, CDR1 is MNHNS and CDR2 is SASEGT. The CDR3 region has the DNA TGTGCCAGCAGATCCCGCAGGACAGGGACCTACGAGCAGTACTTC. Its translation is CASRSRRTGTYEQYF.

DNA of the CDR3: TGTGCCAGCAGCTTAGGTTCTGCGGGCCCCTACAATGAGCAGTTCTTC. Translated, it gives CASSLGSAGPYNEQFF. This chain uses TRBV7-6 with TRBJ2-1, with D possibly being TRBD2 (5 bases). The CDR3 sequence is 16 residues long. V lost 1 base and J lost 2, with 12 bases in between. Germline CDR1 is SGHVS and CDR2 is FNYEAQ. The complete variable domain, with remaining parts taken from reference TRBV7-6 and TRBJ2-1, reads GAGVSQSPRYKVTKRGQDVALRCDPISGHVSLYWYRQALGQGPEFLTYFNYEAQQDKSGLPNDRFSAERPEGSISTLTIQRTEQRDSAMYRCASSLGSAGPYNEQFFGPGTRLTVL.

Note on this clone: This likely stems from a read error, as it lies one base from a far larger clone. Within the sample, other DNA sequences also encode this same CDR3. The chain uses TRBV6-5 and TRBJ2-7; TRBD2 matches at 8 bases. This CDR3 is 14 amino acids long. Germline CDR1 is MNHEY and CDR2 is SVGAGI. J gave up 5 bases and V 7 bases, and 10 bases lay outside the gene matches. CDR3 residues: CASIPGGGLHEQYF. In DNA, the CDR3 is TGTGCCAGCATCCCCGGCGGGGGGCTCCACGAGCAGTACTTC.

This clone was counted only a few times. A junction end diverges from the germline sequence, so it may reflect a read error. The chain joins TRBV5-1 to TRBJ2-3, with D possibly being TRBD1 (5 bases). Germline V gene sequence: CDR1 SGHRS, CDR2 YFSETQ. This CDR3 spans 15 amino acids. This CDR3 is CASRLVGRSTDTQYF. The CDR3 DNA is TGCGCCAGCAGATTGGTGGGGCGCAGTACAGATACGCAGTATTTT.

The rearrangement uses TRBV7-8 and TRBJ2-7; 13 nucleotides agree with TRBD2. The CDR3 spans 15 residues. Trimming removed 5 bases from V and 6 bases from J; junction bases left unmatched: 7. CDR1 is SGHVS, CDR2 FQNEAQ, per germline. CDR3 bases: TGTGCCAGCAGCGTCCACGGGACTAGCGGGGTCGAGCAGTACTTC. Its translation: CASSVHGTSGVEQYF.